This T cell receptor (beta chain) was retrieved from a study of blood T cell repertoires in COVID-19. Study details: Some COVID-19 samples were acute and others convalescent; all came from the United States, Italy and Spain.

Germline CDR1 is GTSNPN and CDR2 is SVGIG (reference sequence). J was trimmed by 5 bases and V by 0 bases; bases with no gene match: 7. CDR3 length: 16 residues. Study processing details: Estimates of nucleated cell counts were drawn from the amplification of reference gene primers. Generated by immunoSEQ multiplex PCR, the TCRdb table keeps only in-frame clones and is missing some. The V and J calls and the clone size are those of that table, but D and trimming were determined from the DNA. There are tens of thousands of clones in the sample; around 79% occur only once, and approximately 3.4% lies in the top ten.

The sample taken for sequencing was peripheral blood. The V gene is TRBV30, the J gene TRBJ2-1, with 10 nucleotides matching TRBD2. This clonotype was obtained from a man in his sixties with acute or convalescent COVID-19. The CDR3 region is CAWSVLSGRYNNEQFF. CDR3 sequence (DNA): TGTGCCTGGAGTGTACTTAGCGGGAGGTATAACAATGAGCAGTTCTTC.